The sequence of this TCR beta chain was determined in a study of T cell responses to AZD1222 COVID-19 vaccine (dated by TCRdb to 2020 to 2023). Concerning the study at large: Because spike-specific TCR depth and breadth did not differ between the two schedules, AZD1222 recipients who got a second dose at roughly 4 weeks were pooled with those who got a second dose at roughly 12 weeks. A total of more than 230 trial participants underwent TCR sequencing, of whom around 200 received two doses of AZD1222 and approximately 25 received two doses of the MenACWY control vaccine. Trial participants were enrolled into age subgroups of 18-55, 56-69 and 70-plus years, which contained about 150, 28 and 57 TCR-sequenced participants, respectively. The research as a whole found: The vaccine-associated CD4 TCRs covered the entire spike protein, and the dominant responses fell in regions 160-218 and 743-854. Epitopes outside the regions mutated in the B.1.351 and B.1.1.7 variants were reportedly recognized by nearly half of the unique spike-specific TCRs. Only a handful of AZD1222 recipients were SARS-CoV-2 seropositive at baseline, limiting conclusions about previously exposed vaccinees. Spike-specific TCR breadth and depth rose significantly after two AZD1222 doses compared with day 0 and with MenACWY recipients. In the small 56-69-year group, the increase in depth fell short of significance, most likely because of low power. Participants were mostly white British, with more females than males. The authors suggested clonal diversity may have been underestimated. No day 14 peak-response samples were available, so repertoires were characterized only after the peak T cell response.

Concerning this clone itself: Which antigen it targets is not known. Base quality data are lacking; no much larger clone is found one base away.

For CDR1 and CDR2, the germline V gene lists LGHNA and YSLEER. Reading from cysteine to phenylalanine, the CDR3 counts 15 amino acids. Just the 45-base CDR3 DNA is kept, in frame starting at base 1. V and J lose 4 bases and 0 bases, and a span of 9 bases separates them. Explained via the paper, the time point label denotes: baseline before first vaccination. Vaccinee samples came from UK trials COV001 and COV002, including a single-blind randomized controlled phase 2/3 trial of AZD1222 (ChAdOx1 nCoV-19) in healthy adults. For TCRbeta chain sequencing, PBMC samples were collected from trial participants at day 0 and at day 28 after the second dose. The CDR3 regions of human TCRbeta chains were analyzed by immunosequencing. The study's processing was this. TCRs in the repertoires were compared against a reference library of SARS-CoV-2-specific TCRs that had been generated with the MIRA antigen-specificity platform. Breadth meant the fraction of unique TCRs that were SARS-CoV-2-associated, whereas depth meant the fraction of total T cells that were SARS-CoV-2-associated. Using the MIRA data, each spike-specific TCR was assigned both to the spike region to which the TCR was reactive and to a CD4 or CD8 class. Log10-transformed breadth and depth values were compared by one-way ANOVA with Sidak's multiple comparisons tests. TCRdb stores this immuneACCESS table with in-frame sequences only. Part of the clones is absent; in the studies checked, under half of the shortfall reflects unresolved V genes, and no reason is known for the rest. From that table come the V and J calls and clone size; the DNA was used to work out D and trimming. The sample data list roughly 140,000 clones, and around 88% of these were observed just once. The top ten constitute around 3.5% of the sample.

The receptor chain draws on TRBV4-3 and TRBJ1-4; the D gene assignment is ambiguous. This TCR was sampled from an adult in good health. The sequencing used peripheral blood, collected on day 0 of AZD1222 vaccination. CDR3 protein: CASSLSHTTNEKLFF. The bases are TGCGCCAGCAGCCTGAGTCATACAACTAATGAAAAACTGTTTTTT.